Below, 8 T cell receptor beta chains from the same sample are listed, as sequenced in a study of tumor-infiltrating lymphocytes in primary liver carcinoma. Total RNA amounting to 500 ng was the source from which TCR beta cDNA was made with a constant-region primer. Slightly modified ARM-PCR with three nested multiplex PCR rounds yielded TCR beta libraries. Amplification in the first two PCR rounds was performed using TRBV1-TRBV30 forward primers and a C-beta reverse primer for 10 cycles each. TCRdb fed the multiplex PCR reads into MiXCR, producing one record per CDR3 protein. The sample lists some 180,000 distinct CDR3 sequences, about 60% occurring once. Germline DNA was extracted alongside blood RNA, which was obtained from unsorted whole blood. Sequenced material: peripheral blood. All receptors come from a man aged 35 to 55 with primary liver carcinoma and hepatitis B virus infection.

The rearrangement uses TRBV11-2 and TRBJ2-3; D may match TRBD1 or TRBD2 (5 bases each). CDR3 size: 17 residues. The ends were cut back, 0 bases at V and 2 bases at J, with 15 bases in the middle. Germline V lookup: CDR1 SGHAT, CDR2 FQNNGV. The CDR3 reads CASSLDLTGPTTDTQYF. The CDR3 DNA follows: TGTGCCAGCAGCTTAGATTTAACGGGGCCGACCACAGATACGCAGTATTTT.

This clonotype showed up just once. Here the CDR3 DNA reads TGCAGCGTTAAAGGGGGGAGGACCCAAGAGACCCAGTACTTC. This translates into CSVKGGRTQETQYF. V usage is TRBV29-1 and J usage is TRBJ2-5; the D call may be TRBD1 or TRBD2 (6 bases each). CDR3 length: 14 residues. CDR1 is SQVTM and CDR2 is ANQGSEA in the germline V gene. V lost 5 bases and J lost 1, with 14 bases in between.

In regard to this clonotype: Mismatch with germline at one junction end may stem from a read error. This chain joins TRBV11-1 and TRBJ2-7; tentatively, D is TRBD1 (5 bases). Germline V gene sequence: CDR1 SGHAT, CDR2 FQDESV (reference sequence). The CDR3 covers 13 residues. CDR3 coding DNA: TGTGCCAGCAGCTCCGACAGAGAACTCGAGCAGTGCTTC. Amino acids: CASSSDRELEQCF.

This clonotype has ten or more counts. The chain employs TRBV11-2 and TRBJ2-3, with D perhaps TRBD2 (6 bases). V gave up 5 bases and J gave up 2 bases, with 11 bases separating them. Germline V CDR1 and CDR2: SGHAT, FQNNGV. This CDR3 contains 14 residues. Here the CDR3 reads CASSLSGPTDTQYF. CDR3 coding DNA: TGTGCCAGCAGCCTTAGCGGACCCACAGATACGCAGTATTTT.

In regard to this clonotype: An end of the junction does not agree with germline; a read error may underlie this. The gene calls are TRBV29-1 and TRBJ2-1; the match to TRBD2 covers 7 bases. Germline CDR1 SQVTM, CDR2 ANQGSEA. This CDR3 has 14 residues. CDR3 in amino acids: CSVEGPAGHNEHFF. The CDR3 DNA reads as TGCAGCGTTGAAGGTCCAGCGGGGCACAATGAGCATTTCTTC.

Comment on this clonotype: Sequence at one end of the junction differs from germline and may be a read error. This chain joins TRBV4-1 and TRBJ1-5; TRBD1 matches at 7 bases. The CDR3 has 14 residues. Germline loops: CDR1 MGHRA, CDR2 YSYEKL. CDR3 in DNA: TGCGCCAGCAACCAAAAGGGGGCCTTGTGGCCCCAGCATTTT. Encoded protein: CASNQKGALWPQHF.

The J gene is TRBJ2-1, the V gene TRBV5-1, with TRBD2 matching over 11 bases. V shed 0 bases and J 8 bases; nucleotides not matched to a gene: 7. Germline CDR1 and CDR2: SGHRS and YFSETQ. The CDR3 extends over 16 amino acids. This CDR3 reads CASSLGTSGSWDEQFF. CDR3 DNA: TGCGCCAGCAGCTTGGGAACTAGCGGGAGTTGGGATGAGCAGTTCTTC.

The J gene is TRBJ2-1, the V gene TRBV12-5, with a possible D match to TRBD2 (6 bases). CDR1 and CDR2 (germline): LGHNT, FRNRAP. The CDR3 consists of 16 residues. Trimming pared 1 base from V and 2 bases from J, leaving 12 bases between. CDR3 DNA sequence: TGTGCTAGTGGTTTGGCAATAGCGGAAACCTACAATGAGCAGTTCTTC. It specifies CASGLAIAETYNEQFF.